This T cell receptor beta chain was found in a study of blood T cell repertoires in COVID-19. At the level of the study: Samples of COVID-19 (acute and convalescent) were obtained from the United States, Italy and Spain. Nucleic acid was either cDNA or gDNA, and it came from T cells, B-cell-depleted T cells, or PBMCs.

Per the study methods: Estimation of nucleated cell counts relied on the amplification of reference gene primers. Data came from immunoSEQ multiplex PCR; TCRdb stores just in-frame clones and leaves some out. That table is the source of V, J and clone size, and D and trimming were worked out from the DNA. The top ten clones hold roughly 15% of a sample with about 160,000 clones, roughly 82% of them seen once. V lost 8 bases to trimming and J lost 6 bases, with 14 bases between them. The germline gives CDR1 MRHNA, CDR2 SNTAGT. The CDR3 totals 13 residues. This chain uses TRBV6-4 with TRBJ1-5; D might be TRBD1 (6 bases). The receptor comes from a human donor with acute or convalescent COVID-19. The donor label of this sample is uncertain. Source material: peripheral blood. CDR3 bases: TGTGCCAGCCCGAGGCAGGGGTCTCAGCCCCAGCATTTT. Protein sequence: CASPRQGSQPQHF.